One sample yielded the 32 T cell receptor beta chains listed below, sequenced in a study of blood T cell repertoires in COVID-19. Data came from immunoSEQ multiplex PCR; TCRdb stores just in-frame clones and leaves some out. The data show under 95,000 clones, roughly 86% seen once. The sequencing input was peripheral blood. Every receptor here comes from a woman of 80 years or more with acute or convalescent COVID-19.

This clone was seen only a few times. The rearrangement uses TRBV3-1 (or the pseudogene TRBV3-2) and TRBJ2-7, with D possibly being TRBD2 (6 bases). CDR1 and CDR2 from the germline V gene are LGHDT and YNNKEL (reference sequence). The CDR3 totals 13 residues. V lost 4 bases and J 2 bases, leaving 9 bases between the germline ends. The CDR3 coding sequence is TGTGCCAGCAGCCTAGCGGAGGCCTACGAGCAGTACTTC. This gives the protein CASSLAEAYEQYF.

This clone is termed medium-sized (0.01 to 0.1%). The V call is TRBV9, the J call TRBJ1-6; TRBD1 is a possible D gene (6 bases). CDR1 and CDR2 from the germline V gene are SGDLS and YYNGEE. Trimming stripped 0 bases from V and 9 bases from J, with 13 bases between. This CDR3 contains 15 residues. The CDR3 region is CASSVGRQGFSPLHF. CDR3 coding DNA: TGTGCCAGCAGCGTAGGGCGGCAGGGGTTTTCACCCCTCCACTTT.

V and J are TRBV5-4 and TRBJ1-1, with a possible D match to TRBD1 (5 bases). CDR1 and CDR2 (germline): SGHNT, YYREEE (reference sequence). The CDR3 is 13 amino acids. The V and J ends lost 0 bases and 6 bases respectively, with 9 bases between them. The CDR3 here is CASSLARTPEAFF. The CDR3 region has the DNA TGTGCCAGCAGCTTGGCAAGGACACCTGAAGCTTTCTTT. The full variable domain, in which reference TRBV5-4 and TRBJ1-1 provide the parts outside the CDR3, is ETGVTQSPTHLIKTRGQQVTLRCSSQSGHNTVSWYQQALGQGPQFIFQYYREEENGRGNFPPRFSGLQFPNYSSELNVNALELDDSALYLCASSLARTPEAFFGQGTRLTVV.

The V call is TRBV6-5, the J call TRBJ2-2, with 7 bases lining up with TRBD1. Germline values: CDR1 MNHEY, CDR2 SVGAGI. Losses at the gene ends were 6 bases for V and 2 bases for J; bases not matched to a gene: 6. This CDR3 has 15 residues. The CDR3 DNA reads TGTGCCAGCAGCTCATACAGGGGAAACACCGGGGAGCTGTTTTTT. Protein: CASSSYRGNTGELFF.

This chain links TRBV5-1 with TRBJ1-1; maybe TRBD1 (5 bases). V shed 1 base and J shed 2 bases, with 9 bases lying between them. The CDR3 spans 14 residues. In germline, CDR1 is SGHRS, CDR2 YFSETQ. CDR3 sequence reads: CASSLMTDNTEAFF. The DNA for the CDR3 is TGCGCCAGCAGCTTGATGACAGACAACACTGAAGCTTTCTTT.

The V gene is TRBV5-1, the J gene TRBJ2-2; 7 nucleotides match TRBD1. The CDR3 has 17 amino acids. Germline V gives CDR1 SGHRS, CDR2 YFSETQ. Trimming removed 4 bases from V and 2 bases from J; junction bases left unmatched: 11. The CDR3 bases are TGCGCCAGCAGCCGTGGGGCCGGGACAGTAAACACCGGGGAGCTGTTTTTT. It encodes CASSRGAGTVNTGELFF.

The CDR3 region is CASTLEGTDYGYTF. Here the CDR3 DNA reads TGTGCCAGCACCCTAGAGGGTACCGACTATGGCTACACCTTC. The chain is built from TRBV6-5 and TRBJ1-2; D gene uncertain. This CDR3 contains 14 residues. Deletions cut 7 bases from V and 3 bases from J, with 15 bases between. CDR1 MNHEY and CDR2 SVGAGI come from the germline V gene.

This chain connects TRBV12-3 or TRBV12-4 to TRBJ2-1, with D hard to call. This CDR3 is 11 amino acids long. V lost 6 bases and J lost 3, with 3 bases in between. CDR3 in amino acids: CASSNYNEQFF. In nucleotides, the CDR3 is TGTGCCAGCAGCAACTACAATGAGCAGTTCTTC.

The V and J genes are TRBV25-1 and TRBJ1-4; D gene ambiguous. CDR3 size: 13 residues. V was pared by 3 bases and J by 10 bases, with 12 bases between. Germline CDR1 MGHDK, CDR2 SYGVNS. The CDR3 nucleotides read TGTGCCAGCAGTGATCAACGGGGTCGAAAACTGTTTTTT. As protein: CASSDQRGRKLFF.

V gene TRBV5-1 combines with J gene TRBJ2-3, with D possibly being TRBD1 (6 bases). This CDR3 contains 17 residues. Looked up from germline, CDR1 is SGHRS and CDR2 is YFSETQ. V lost 0 bases and J lost 6, with 20 bases in between. CDR3 DNA: TGCGCCAGCAGCTTGGCCACAGGGCCCCCTTTAAGGGATACGCAGTATTTT. Translating it yields CASSLATGPPLRDTQYF.

This clone was observed a few times. The gene calls are TRBV24-1 and TRBJ2-5; maybe TRBD1 (6 bases). This CDR3 spans 14 amino acids. Trimming took off 6 bases at V and 1 base at J, with 11 bases between the two ends. Looked up from germline, CDR1 is KGHDR and CDR2 is SFDVKD. The CDR3 sequence is CATSTRQAQETQYF. In nucleotides, the CDR3 is TGTGCCACCAGTACGAGACAGGCCCAAGAGACCCAGTACTTC.

This rearrangement joins TRBV19 to TRBJ2-2; 13 nucleotides line up with TRBD2. The V gene end was trimmed by 7 bases and the J gene end by 7 bases; junction bases not matched to a gene: 6. There are 15 residues in the CDR3. Germline CDR1 is LNHDA and CDR2 is SQIVND (reference sequence). CDR3 in DNA: TGTGCCAGTACCGGGACTAGCGGGAAATACGGGGAGCTGTTTTTT. This encodes CASTGTSGKYGELFF.

V gene TRBV3-1 (or the pseudogene TRBV3-2) combines with J gene TRBJ1-2, with 7 bases identical to TRBD1. This CDR3 is 14 amino acids long. Per germline, CDR1 LGHDT and CDR2 YNNKEL (reference sequence). J was trimmed by 7 bases and V by 3 bases; bases with no gene match: 8. The CDR3 DNA is TGTGCCAGCAGCCACACCGGAGAGGGGGCTGGCTACACCTTC. This encodes CASSHTGEGAGYTF.

The rearrangement joins TRBV3-1 (or the pseudogene TRBV3-2) to TRBJ2-3, with 11 bases identical to TRBD1. Looked up from germline, CDR1 is LGHDT and CDR2 is YNNKEL (reference sequence). The CDR3 is 15 residues long. J lost 5 bases, V lost 2 bases, and 3 bases had no gene match. CDR3 DNA: TGTGCCAGCAGCCAATGGACAGGGGGCGGAGATACGCAGTATTTT. Translated: CASSQWTGGGDTQYF.

This chain links TRBV4-1 with TRBJ2-1, with 11 bases aligning to TRBD2. The germline V gene has CDR1 MGHRA and CDR2 YSYEKL. The CDR3 contains 15 residues. Trimming took 5 bases from V and 4 from J; bases not matched to a gene: 4. The CDR3 protein is CASSLGLAAYNEQFF. The CDR3, as DNA: TGCGCCAGCAGCTTGGGACTAGCGGCTTACAATGAGCAGTTCTTC.

The CDR3: CASSLEGAADQPQHF. The CDR3 nucleotides are TGTGCCAGCAGCTTAGAGGGGGCGGCCGATCAGCCCCAGCATTTT. V gene TRBV7-9 combines with J gene TRBJ1-5; 7 nucleotides agree with TRBD1. The V segment lost 1 base and the J segment 5 bases; nucleotides outside the gene matches: 5. CDR3 length: 15 amino acids. Germline assignment: CDR1 SEHNR and CDR2 FQNEAQ (reference sequence).

This chain uses TRBV10-2 with TRBJ2-3; 7 nucleotides line up with TRBD1. Germline trimming cut 2 bases from V and 1 base from J; bases unmatched to any gene: 3. CDR1 WSHSY and CDR2 SAAADI come from the germline V gene. This CDR3 comprises 15 residues. The CDR3, as DNA: TGCGCCAGCAGTGAGCCCGGACAGGGCACAGATACGCAGTATTTT. This encodes CASSEPGQGTDTQYF.

This chain links TRBV27 with TRBJ2-3, with a tentative D call TRBD2 (6 bases). This CDR3 is 15 amino acids long. Trimming removed 6 bases from V and 1 base from J, with 14 bases in between. Per the germline V gene, CDR1 is MNHEY and CDR2 is SMNVEV (reference sequence). In DNA, the CDR3 is TGTGCCAGCAGCCGCGGGACTTCTGGCACAGATACGCAGTATTTT. It is translated as CASSRGTSGTDTQYF.

The J gene is TRBJ1-2, the V gene TRBV24-1; D gene unclear. Germline V lookup: CDR1 KGHDR, CDR2 SFDVKD. V was clipped by 3 bases and J by 6 bases, with 13 bases between them. This CDR3 region has 14 residues. The CDR3 region is CATSDPLWSHGYTF. CDR3 DNA: TGTGCCACCAGTGATCCCCTATGGAGCCATGGCTACACCTTC.

The chain links TRBV2 to TRBJ2-3; D possibly corresponds to TRBD2 (5 bases). CDR3 length: 14 amino acids. V lost 8 bases and J lost 0, with 12 bases in between. Per germline, CDR1 SNHLY and CDR2 FYNNEI. The CDR3 spells CASAGLTSTDTQYF. DNA of the CDR3: TGTGCCAGCGCAGGACTTACTAGCACAGATACGCAGTATTTT.

The V and J genes are TRBV7-9 and TRBJ1-6; the match to TRBD1 covers 7 bases. Germline values: CDR1 SEHNR, CDR2 FQNEAQ (reference sequence). This CDR3 spans 17 amino acids. Trimming cost V 1 base and J 0 bases; bases outside gene matches: 3. CDR3 amino acids: CASSLGPGGSYNSPLHF. Written as DNA, the CDR3 is TGTGCCAGCAGCTTAGGACCAGGGGGCTCCTATAATTCACCCCTCCACTTT.

V usage is TRBV14 and J usage is TRBJ2-7; 7 positions match TRBD1. The germline V gene has CDR1 SGHDN and CDR2 FVKESK. The CDR3 has 13 amino acids. V was clipped by 4 bases and J by 5 bases; unmatched bases: 5. The CDR3 nucleotides read TGTGCCAGCAGCCTTCAAGGGGGCGACGAGCAGTACTTC. Protein sequence: CASSLQGGDEQYF. The full variable domain, completed using reference TRBV14 and TRBJ2-7, is EAGVTQFPSHSVIEKGQTVTLRCDPISGHDNLYWYRRVMGKEIKFLLHFVKESKQDESGMPNNRFLAERTGGTYSTLKVQPAELEDSGVYFCASSLQGGDEQYFGPGTRLTVT.

The chain has TRBV27 and TRBJ1-4, with D unresolved. V lost 3 bases, J lost 1 base, and 6 bases lay in between. CDR1 MNHEY and CDR2 SMNVEV come from the germline V gene (reference sequence). CDR3 length: 14 amino acids. CDR3: CASSFGGTNEKLFF. For the CDR3, the DNA is TGTGCCAGCAGTTTCGGTGGAACTAATGAAAAACTGTTTTTT.

This rearrangement joins TRBV11-2 to TRBJ2-1; a possible D gene is TRBD2 (5 bases). The CDR3 totals 15 residues. V lost 2 bases to trimming and J lost 0 bases, with 8 bases between them. Germline V gene sequence: CDR1 SGHAT, CDR2 FQNNGV. DNA for the CDR3: TGTGCCAGCAGCTTAACGGGAAGCTCCTACAATGAGCAGTTCTTC. Amino acids: CASSLTGSSYNEQFF.

The chain recombines TRBV5-6 with TRBJ2-2; 9 bases match TRBD2. Trimming at V came to 2 bases and at J to 7 bases, leaving 6 bases not matched to a gene. The CDR3 covers 15 residues. Germline V gene sequence: CDR1 SGHDT, CDR2 YYEEEE. The CDR3 DNA sequence: TGTGCCAGCAGCTTTAGAGCGGGAGGAGGCGGGGAGCTGTTTTTT. Translated, it gives CASSFRAGGGGELFF.

The chain uses TRBV7-3 and TRBJ1-1; 9 bases fit TRBD1. Germline trimming cut 2 bases from V and 8 bases from J; bases unmatched to any gene: 6. The CDR3 loop spans 14 amino acids. Germline V gene lookup returns CDR1 SGHTA and CDR2 FQGTGA. The DNA of the CDR3 is TGTGCCAGCAGCTTAGGTCGGACAGGGGAGGAAGCTTTCTTT. The encoded protein is CASSLGRTGEEAFF.

This chain connects TRBV6-1 to TRBJ2-5; 9 bases line up with TRBD1. Germline-derived CDR1 and CDR2 are MNHNS and SASEGT. The CDR3 sequence is 16 residues long. J lost 5 bases, V lost 4 bases, and 11 bases had no gene match. CDR3 DNA sequence: TGTGCCAGCAGTGTTTCGTCCGGGACAGGGACCGAGACCCAGTACTTC. Its protein is CASSVSSGTGTETQYF.

The chain uses TRBV3-1 (or the pseudogene TRBV3-2) and TRBJ1-5, with a weak D call TRBD1 (6 bases). The V end was cut by 5 bases, the J end by 7 bases, with 12 bases between. The CDR3 is 13 amino acids. CDR1 LGHDT and CDR2 YNNKEL come from the germline V gene (reference sequence). The CDR3 region is CASSTQGKQPQHF. CDR3 nucleotides: TGTGCCAGCAGCACCCAGGGGAAACAGCCCCAGCATTTT.

This sequence joins TRBV7-9 and TRBJ1-5, with TRBD1 identical over 8 bases. The CDR3 consists of 19 residues. Trimming took 2 bases from V and 0 from J; bases not matched to a gene: 12. CDR1 and CDR2 from the germline V gene are SEHNR and FQNEAQ (reference sequence). For the CDR3, the DNA is TGTGCCAGCAGCTTAACCGGGACAGGTGGAGGATATAGCAATCAGCCCCAGCATTTT. Its protein is CASSLTGTGGGYSNQPQHF.

The chain carries TRBV21-1 and TRBJ1-3; the tabulated D call, TRBD1, remains unverified against the DNA. TRBV21-1 is a pseudogene locus. CDR3 length: 17 residues. The CDR3 DNA follows: TGTGCCAGCAGCGTCCCGGGACAGGGGGCAGCGGGAAACACCATATATTTT. Amino acids: CASSVPGQGAAGNTIYF.

V usage is TRBV7-9 and J usage is TRBJ1-1, with 7 bases aligning to TRBD1. Germline values: CDR1 SEHNR, CDR2 FQNEAQ (reference sequence). After removal of 3 bases from V and 0 bases from J, the junction contained 1 base not matched to a gene. The CDR3 length is 14 residues. The chain's CDR3 is CASSLGQMNTEAFF. CDR3 nucleotides: TGTGCCAGCAGCTTGGGACAGATGAACACTGAAGCTTTCTTT.

This clone has at least ten counts. The chain employs TRBV7-8 and TRBJ1-6; D unresolved. V lost 1 base, J lost 10 bases, and 11 bases lay in between. Germline V gene data show CDR1 as SGHVS and CDR2 as FQNEAQ. The CDR3 sequence is 14 residues long. CDR3 nucleotides: TGTGCCAGCAGCTTAGAAGGCGGGAGGTCACCCCTCCACTTT. Translation gives CASSLEGGRSPLHF.